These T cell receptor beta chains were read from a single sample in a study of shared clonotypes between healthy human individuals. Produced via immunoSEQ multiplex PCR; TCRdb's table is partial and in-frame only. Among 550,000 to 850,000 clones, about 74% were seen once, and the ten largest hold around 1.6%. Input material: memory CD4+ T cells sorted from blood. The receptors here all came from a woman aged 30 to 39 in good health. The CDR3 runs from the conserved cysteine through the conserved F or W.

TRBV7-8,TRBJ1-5,CASSLGLLHQPQHF
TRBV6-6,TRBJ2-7,CASSQGQGEGQVEQYF
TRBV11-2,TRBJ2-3,CASSLGVSGRTDTQYF
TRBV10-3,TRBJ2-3,CAISEYQASGRAADTQYF
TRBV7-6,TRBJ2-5,CASSLNPSGGETQYF
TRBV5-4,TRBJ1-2,CASSLGGADYGYTF
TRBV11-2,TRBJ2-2,CASSSGQGMNTGELFF
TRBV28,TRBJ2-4,CASSSPLVADRTIQYF
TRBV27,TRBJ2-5,CASSRIASGYKETQYF
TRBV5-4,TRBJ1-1,CASSLMGQGATEAFF
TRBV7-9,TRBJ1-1,CASSRGAMNTEAFF
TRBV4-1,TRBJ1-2,CASSQFGGDYGYTF
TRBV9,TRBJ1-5,CASSSTPASNQPQHF
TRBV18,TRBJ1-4,CASSPFQGEKLFF
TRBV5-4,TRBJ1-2,CASRPQGPYYGYTF
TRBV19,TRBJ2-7,CASSRQESYEQYF
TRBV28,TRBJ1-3,CASREGNRGGNTIYF
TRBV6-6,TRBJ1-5,CASSYGEGQPQHF
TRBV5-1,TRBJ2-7,CASSLDAVSYEQYF
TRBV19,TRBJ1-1,CASKGTRNPMNTEAFF
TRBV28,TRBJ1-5,CASSSIPGQGPNQPQHF
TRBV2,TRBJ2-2,CASGGQGNSGELFF
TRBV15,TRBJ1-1,CATSRDRGQERAFF
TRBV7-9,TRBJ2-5,CASSLGGDRGETQYF
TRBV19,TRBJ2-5,CASSPTGTQETQYF
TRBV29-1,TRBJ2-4,CSVEDYAGSIQYF
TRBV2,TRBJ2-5,CASREERTGQETQYF
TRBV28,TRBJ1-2,CASSFDSTIHGYTF
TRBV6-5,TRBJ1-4,CASSYFSGGRHEKLFF
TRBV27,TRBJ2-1,CATRGLDRGTYNEQFF
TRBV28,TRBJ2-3,CATHSHYTQYF
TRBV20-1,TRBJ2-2,CSATRGLELFF
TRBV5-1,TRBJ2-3,CASNAAVSTDTQYF
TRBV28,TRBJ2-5,CASRSGRGLNRETQYF
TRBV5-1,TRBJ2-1,CASSFLAGTTNEQFF
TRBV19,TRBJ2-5,CASSIAGVETQYF
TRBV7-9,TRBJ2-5,CASSPTQETQYF
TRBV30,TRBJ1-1,CAWSVPRGQAFF
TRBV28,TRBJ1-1,CASSPYRVDAEAFF
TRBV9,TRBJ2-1,CASSGDRGLVYEQFF
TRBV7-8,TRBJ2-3,CASSLAATDTQYF
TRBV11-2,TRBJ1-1,CASSLKENTEAFF
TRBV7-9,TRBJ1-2,CASSDSQNYGYTF
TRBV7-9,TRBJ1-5,CASSVAIDQPQHF
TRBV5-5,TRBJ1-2,CASSLGGVEYGYTF